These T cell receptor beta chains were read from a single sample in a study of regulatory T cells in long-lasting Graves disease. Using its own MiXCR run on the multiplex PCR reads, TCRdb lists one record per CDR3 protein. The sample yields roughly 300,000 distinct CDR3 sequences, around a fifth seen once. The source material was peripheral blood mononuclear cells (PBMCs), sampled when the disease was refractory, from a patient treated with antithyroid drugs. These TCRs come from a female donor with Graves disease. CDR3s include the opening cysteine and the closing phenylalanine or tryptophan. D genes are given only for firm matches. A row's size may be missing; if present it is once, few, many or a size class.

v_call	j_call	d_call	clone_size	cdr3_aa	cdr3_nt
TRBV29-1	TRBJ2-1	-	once	CSGTYNEQFF	TGCAGCGGGACCTACAATGAGCAGTTCTTC
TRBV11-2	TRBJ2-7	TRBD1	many	CASSSGQGPFYEQYF	TGTGCCAGCAGCTCCGGACAGGGTCCCTTCTACGAGCAGTACTTC
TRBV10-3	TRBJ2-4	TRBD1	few	CAISENRGSTAKNIQYF	TGTGCCATCAGTGAGAACAGGGGTTCGACCGCCAAAAACATTCAGTACTTC
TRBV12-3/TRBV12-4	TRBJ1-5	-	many	CASRGQAFNQPQHF	TGTGCCAGCAGAGGCCAGGCGTTCAATCAGCCCCAGCATTTT
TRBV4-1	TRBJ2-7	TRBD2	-	CASSSGDYLYEQYF	TGCGCCAGCAGCTCCGGGGACTATCTCTACGAGCAGTACTTC
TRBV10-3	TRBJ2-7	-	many	CAIAGTESSYEQYF	TGTGCCATCGCCGGGACGGAGAGCTCCTACGAGCAGTACTTC
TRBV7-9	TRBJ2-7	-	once	CARSYEQYF	TGTGCCAGAAGCTACGAGCAGTACTTC
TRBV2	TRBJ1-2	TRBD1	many	CASSENLRGLKGYTF	TGTGCCAGCAGTGAGAACCTCAGGGGGCTTAAAGGCTACACCTTC
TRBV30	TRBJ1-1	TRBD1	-	CAWSKGATEAFF	TGTGCCTGGAGTAAGGGGGCCACTGAAGCTTTCTTT
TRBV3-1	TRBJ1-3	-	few	CASSQGGTLSGNTIYF	TGTGCCAGCAGCCAAGGCGGGACGCTCTCTGGAAACACCATATATTTT
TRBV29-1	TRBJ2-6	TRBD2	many	CSVTSGGASGANVLTF	TGCAGCGTGACTAGCGGGGGGGCTTCTGGGGCCAACGTCCTGACTTTC
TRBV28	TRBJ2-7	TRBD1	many	CASSSQGGGEQYF	TGTGCCAGCAGTTCACAGGGGGGTGGCGAGCAGTACTTC
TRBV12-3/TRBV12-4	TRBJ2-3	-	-	CASSLPRRMGTDTQYF	TGTGCCAGCAGTTTACCTCGGCGAATGGGGACAGATACGCAGTATTTT
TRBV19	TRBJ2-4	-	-	CASSMEGLRAKNIQYF	TGTGCCAGTAGTATGGAGGGACTTCGGGCCAAAAACATTCAGTACTTC
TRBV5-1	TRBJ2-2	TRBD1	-	CASRVTGRWGDTGELFF	TGCGCCAGCAGAGTGACAGGGCGGTGGGGAGACACCGGGGAGCTGTTTTTT
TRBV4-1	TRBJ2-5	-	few	CASSQASTVFQETQYF	TGCGCCAGCAGCCAAGCCTCAACAGTATTCCAAGAGACCCAGTACTTC
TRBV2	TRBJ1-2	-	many	CASELNYGYTF	TGTGCCAGCGAGCTTAACTATGGCTACACCTTC
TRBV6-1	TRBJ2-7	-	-	CASRPPLDSYEQYF	TGTGCCAGCAGGCCCCCATTGGACAGCTACGAGCAGTACTTC
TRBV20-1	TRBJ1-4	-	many	CSASGAGEKLFF	TGCAGTGCTAGCGGTGCCGGTGAAAAACTGTTTTTT
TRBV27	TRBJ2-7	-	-	CASSSQGGLYEQYF	TGTGCCAGCAGTTCACAGGGTGGACTCTACGAGCAGTACTTC
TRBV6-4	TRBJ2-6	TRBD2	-	CAFLLGGTHSGANVLTF	TGTGCCTTCCTACTGGGAGGGACCCACTCTGGGGCCAACGTCCTGACTTTC
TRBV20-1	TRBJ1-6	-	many	CSARESRSPLHF	TGCAGTGCTAGAGAGAGCCGTTCACCCCTCCACTTT
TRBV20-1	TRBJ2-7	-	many	CSARGAADVSYEQYF	TGCAGTGCTAGAGGCGCGGCGGATGTCTCCTACGAGCAGTACTTC
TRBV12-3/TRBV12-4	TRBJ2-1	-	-	CASSFPYNEQFF	TGTGCCAGCAGTTTCCCCTACAATGAGCAGTTCTTC
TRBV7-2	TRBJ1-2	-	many	CASSLEPQANGYTF	TGTGCCAGCAGCTTAGAGCCGCAGGCTAATGGCTACACCTTC
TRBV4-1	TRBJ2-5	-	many	CASSLGLLETQYF	TGCGCCAGCAGCCTTGGACTATTGGAGACCCAGTACTTC
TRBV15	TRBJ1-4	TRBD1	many	CATSRVTLPGQRVHEKLFF	TGTGCCACCAGCAGAGTCACATTACCGGGACAGAGAGTACATGAAAAACTGTTTTTT
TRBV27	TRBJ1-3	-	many	CASSSRVAGNTIYF	TGTGCCAGCAGTAGCCGGGTGGCTGGAAACACCATATATTTT